The clone carrying this T cell receptor (beta chain) was seen repeatedly, ten times or more. Its specificity is not known. Read coverage stops 3 residues before the CDR3 terminus; the germline J gene supplies the remainder. The data were obtained in a study of T cell clonality in common variable immunodeficiency. Control and CVID samples contributed equal amounts of genomic DNA. The data were produced by immunoSEQ multiplex PCR, yet TCRdb's version contains in-frame clones alone and is incomplete. The sample has fewer than 75,000 clones, none seen only once. CDR3 size: 15 residues. Germline CDR1 and CDR2: SGHAT and FQNNGV. Unmatched junction bases numbered 7, after V lost 0 bases and J lost 6 bases. Study-wide results and limits: Fewer deletions and N-nucleotide insertions were reportedly seen in common variable immunodeficiency TCR beta sequences. TCRbeta clonality was increased in CVID versus healthy controls.

Blood samples were heparinized, about 5 to 9 ml per donor. The rearrangement uses TRBV11-2 and TRBJ1-2, with 7 positions matching TRBD1. This TCR derives from a person between 18 and 75 years old in good health. Sequencing was carried out using peripheral blood mononuclear cells. CDR3 protein: CASSLDLTGMDGYTF. The covered CDR3 bases are TGTGCCAGCAGCTTAGACCTGACAGGGATGGATGGC.